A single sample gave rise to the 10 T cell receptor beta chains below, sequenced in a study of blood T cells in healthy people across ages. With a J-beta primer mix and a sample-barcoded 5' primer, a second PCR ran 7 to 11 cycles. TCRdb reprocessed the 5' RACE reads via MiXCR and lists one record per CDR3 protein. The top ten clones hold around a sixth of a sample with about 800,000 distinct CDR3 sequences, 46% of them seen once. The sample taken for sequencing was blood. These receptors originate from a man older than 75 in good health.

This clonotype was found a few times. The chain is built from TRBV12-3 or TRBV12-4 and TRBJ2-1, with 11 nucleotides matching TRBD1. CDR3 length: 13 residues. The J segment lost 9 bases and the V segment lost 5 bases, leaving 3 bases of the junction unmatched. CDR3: CASSRDRGGEQFF. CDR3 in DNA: TGTGCCAGCAGTCGGGACAGGGGGGGTGAGCAGTTCTTC.

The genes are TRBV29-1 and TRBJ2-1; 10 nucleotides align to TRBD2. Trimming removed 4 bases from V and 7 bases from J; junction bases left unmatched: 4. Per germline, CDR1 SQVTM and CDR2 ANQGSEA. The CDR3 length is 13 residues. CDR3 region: CSVGLAGVNEQFF. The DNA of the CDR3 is TGCAGCGTTGGCCTAGCGGGAGTTAATGAGCAGTTCTTC.

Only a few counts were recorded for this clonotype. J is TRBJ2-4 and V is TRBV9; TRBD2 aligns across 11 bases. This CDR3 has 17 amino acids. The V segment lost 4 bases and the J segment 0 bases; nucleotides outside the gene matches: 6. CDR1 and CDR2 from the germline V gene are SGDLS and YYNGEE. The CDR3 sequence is CASSPGTSGQAKNIQYF. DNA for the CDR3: TGTGCCAGCAGCCCCGGGACTAGCGGACAAGCCAAAAACATTCAGTACTTC.

This chain's CDR3 is CASSTGLAGYEQYF. The CDR3 nucleotides read TGTGCCAGCAGTACCGGACTAGCGGGATACGAGCAGTACTTC. The genes are TRBV27 and TRBJ2-7; 12 nucleotides line up with TRBD2. J lost 4 bases, V lost 5 bases, and 3 bases had no gene match. Germline values: CDR1 MNHEY, CDR2 SMNVEV (reference sequence). The CDR3 covers 14 residues.

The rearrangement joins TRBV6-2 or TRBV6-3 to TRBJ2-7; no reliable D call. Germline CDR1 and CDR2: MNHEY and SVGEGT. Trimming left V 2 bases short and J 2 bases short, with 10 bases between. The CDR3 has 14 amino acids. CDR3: CASSYGRITYEQYF. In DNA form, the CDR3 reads TGTGCCAGCAGTTACGGCCGGATTACCTACGAGCAGTACTTC.

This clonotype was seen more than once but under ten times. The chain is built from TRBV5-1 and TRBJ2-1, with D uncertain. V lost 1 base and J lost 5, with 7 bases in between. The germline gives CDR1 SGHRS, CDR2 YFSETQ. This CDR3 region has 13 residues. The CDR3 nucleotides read TGCGCCAGCAGCTTGCGCACTGACAATGAGCAGTTCTTC. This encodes CASSLRTDNEQFF.

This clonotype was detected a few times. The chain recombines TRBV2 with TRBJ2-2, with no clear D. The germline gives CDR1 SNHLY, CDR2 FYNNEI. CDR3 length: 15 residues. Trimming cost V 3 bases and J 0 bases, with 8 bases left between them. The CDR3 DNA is TGTGCCAGCAGTGAGATACGGGCGAACACCGGGGAGCTGTTTTTT. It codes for CASSEIRANTGELFF.

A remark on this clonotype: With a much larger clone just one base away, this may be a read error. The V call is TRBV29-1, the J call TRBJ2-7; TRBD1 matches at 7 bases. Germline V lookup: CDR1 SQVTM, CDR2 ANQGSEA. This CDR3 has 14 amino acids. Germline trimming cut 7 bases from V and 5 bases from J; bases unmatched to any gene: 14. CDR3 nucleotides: TGCAGCGCTCCAAGGGACAGATCAAAAGACGAGCAGTACTTC. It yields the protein CSAPRDRSKDEQYF.

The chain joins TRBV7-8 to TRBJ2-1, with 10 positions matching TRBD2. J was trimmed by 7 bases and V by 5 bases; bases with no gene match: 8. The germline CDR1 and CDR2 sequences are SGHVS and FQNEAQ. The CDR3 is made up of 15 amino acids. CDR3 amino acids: CASSPLAGVGNEQFF. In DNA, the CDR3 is TGTGCCAGCAGCCCCCTAGCGGGAGTCGGGAATGAGCAGTTCTTC.

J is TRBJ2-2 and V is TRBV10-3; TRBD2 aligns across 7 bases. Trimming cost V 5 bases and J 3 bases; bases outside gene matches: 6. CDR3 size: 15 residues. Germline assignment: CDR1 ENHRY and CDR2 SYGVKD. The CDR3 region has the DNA TGTGCCATCAGTTTGGGGACTACTCACACCGGGGAGCTGTTTTTT. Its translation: CAISLGTTHTGELFF.